The rows below give T cell receptor beta chains drawn from one sample of a study of blood T cell repertoires in COVID-19. TCRdb's table, derived via immunoSEQ multiplex PCR, lists solely in-frame clones and lacks some. Of around 120,000 clones listed, around 90% are singletons. Input material: peripheral blood. These receptors all come from a woman aged 60-75 years with COVID-19, enrolled during active disease. Each CDR3 is given with its conserved first and last residue. The order of the fields is V gene, clone size, D gene, CDR3 length, J gene, CDR3 DNA, CDR3 protein. The D gene is left open where the match is weak. Part of the rows lack a size; the others show once, few, many or a class for expanded clones.

v_call: TRBV19
clone_size: .
d_call: .
cdr3_length: 15
j_call: TRBJ2-1
cdr3_nt: TGTGCCAGTAGCCTCGGCCAGCGGGTAAACAATGAGCAGTTCTTC
cdr3_aa: CASSLGQRVNNEQFF

v_call: TRBV7-9
clone_size: once
d_call: .
cdr3_length: 17
j_call: TRBJ2-4
cdr3_nt: TGTGCCAGCAGCTCCCCTATCTTACAGCTAGCCAAAAACATTCAGTACTTC
cdr3_aa: CASSSPILQLAKNIQYF

v_call: TRBV7-7
clone_size: .
d_call: TRBD1
cdr3_length: 14
j_call: TRBJ2-7
cdr3_nt: TGTGCCAGCAGCGCCGGGACAGGGGGCGGCGAGCAGTACTTC
cdr3_aa: CASSAGTGGGEQYF

v_call: TRBV9
clone_size: .
d_call: TRBD1
cdr3_length: 15
j_call: TRBJ1-4
cdr3_nt: TGTGCCAGCAGCTCTAGGGACAGGGATAATGAAAAACTGTTTTTT
cdr3_aa: CASSSRDRDNEKLFF

v_call: TRBV15
clone_size: .
d_call: TRBD2
cdr3_length: 20
j_call: TRBJ2-3
cdr3_nt: TGTGCCACCAGCAGAGGGAGGGTCTCCGGTAGCGGGGGTTGGTCAGATACGCAGTATTTT
cdr3_aa: CATSRGRVSGSGGWSDTQYF

v_call: TRBV30
clone_size: .
d_call: .
cdr3_length: 16
j_call: TRBJ1-3
cdr3_nt: TGTGCCTGGAGTGCCTGGCCCTCGGGCTCTGGAAACACCATATATTTT
cdr3_aa: CAWSAWPSGSGNTIYF

v_call: TRBV5-4
clone_size: .
d_call: .
cdr3_length: 16
j_call: TRBJ2-2
cdr3_nt: TGTGCCAGCAGCTTGGGGCCAGCGGTGAACACCGGGGAGCTGTTTTTT
cdr3_aa: CASSLGPAVNTGELFF

v_call: TRBV10-2
clone_size: once
d_call: .
cdr3_length: 16
j_call: TRBJ2-7
cdr3_nt: TGCGCCAGCAGTGAGTCGACTCGCGGGACAGACTACGAGCAGTACTTC
cdr3_aa: CASSESTRGTDYEQYF

v_call: TRBV24-1
clone_size: .
d_call: .
cdr3_length: 17
j_call: TRBJ1-2
cdr3_nt: TGTGCCACCAGTGACCCCAAATCGATGGCCCTTGACTATGGCTACACCTTC
cdr3_aa: CATSDPKSMALDYGYTF

v_call: TRBV21-1
clone_size: once
d_call: .
cdr3_length: 16
j_call: TRBJ1-3
cdr3_nt: TGTGCCAGCAGCAAAGTTACAGAGATGCATGGAAACACCATATATTTT
cdr3_aa: CASSKVTEMHGNTIYF

v_call: TRBV29-1
clone_size: .
d_call: .
cdr3_length: 16
j_call: TRBJ2-3
cdr3_nt: TGCAGCGTTGAAGATAGGTTCGACAGTTACACAGATACGCAGTATTTT
cdr3_aa: CSVEDRFDSYTDTQYF

v_call: TRBV18
clone_size: .
d_call: TRBD1
cdr3_length: 16
j_call: TRBJ2-7
cdr3_nt: TGTGCCAGCTCGAACGTAGGGACAGGTTTCTCCTACGAGCAGTACTTC
cdr3_aa: CASSNVGTGFSYEQYF